This is a list of T cell receptor beta chains from one sample in a study of cytomegalovirus exposure and HLA in healthy donors. This table comes from immunoSEQ multiplex PCR, and its TCRdb copy is limited to in-frame clones, with some not included. The sample lists about 140,000 clones, approximately 80% seen once, with under 10% in the top ten. Sequencing input: PBMCs. These receptors were obtained from a woman in her sixties in good health and CMV-seropositive. Each CDR3 is given with its conserved first and last residue.

V	length	J	CDR3
TRBV5-4	12	NA	CASSLPGVEQYF
TRBV7-2	15	TRBJ2-5	CASSPTQGWEETQYF
TRBV5-4	14	TRBJ2-7	CASSLGQGRYEQYF
TRBV7-2	15	TRBJ1-1	CASSLEGRGGSEAFF
TRBV4-1	16	TRBJ1-3	CASSQLPWGVGNTIYF
TRBV5-4	16	TRBJ1-1	CASSSTTTGLAAGAFF
TRBV9	14	TRBJ2-3	CASSGGQVWDTQYF
TRBV6-5	15	TRBJ2-1	CASSYGIAGDNEQFF
TRBV19	15	TRBJ1-2	CASRKRQGELYGYTF
TRBV5-1	13	TRBJ2-5	CASSPLTQETQYF
TRBV4-1	13	TRBJ1-4	CASSQVDRVELFF
TRBV5-1	14	TRBJ2-7	CASSLVGVGYEQYF
TRBV2	15	TRBJ2-2	CASSWDSFNTGELFF
TRBV19	16	TRBJ2-1	CASSIDAAGPYNEQFF
TRBV19	16	TRBJ2-1	CASSSSSGSPYNEQFF
TRBV6-5	14	TRBJ2-5	CASKIEAGTETQYF
TRBV5-6	13	TRBJ2-7	CASSSGQFFEQYF
TRBV27	16	TRBJ2-7	CASSWGEGWGTYEQYF
TRBV27	13	TRBJ1-2	CASSQLGVRGYTF
TRBV7-9	12	TRBJ1-1	CASSSGQAGAFF
TRBV27	15	TRBJ2-5	CASSFYRGPQETQYF
TRBV29-1	13	TRBJ2-2	CSVARGLVGELFF
TRBV10-3	18	TRBJ2-7	CAISETRGTGGARNEQYF
TRBV6-8	13	TRBJ2-5	CASTGQGAETQYF
TRBV6-6	13	TRBJ1-1	CASPPGPNTEAFF
TRBV6-6	12	TRBJ1-4	CASRGGNEKLFF
TRBV6-6	12	TRBJ1-5	CASKVEYQPQHF
TRBV29-1	13	TRBJ2-2	CSVVQGGTGELFF
TRBV10-3	14	TRBJ2-2	CASSGGANTGELFF
TRBV10-3	14	TRBJ2-1	CAISDGQGNNEQFF
TRBV27	16	TRBJ2-1	CASSYGPVAGGDEQFF
TRBV6-5	15	TRBJ2-2	CASSRGSRNTGELFF
TRBV7-9	11	TRBJ1-3	CASSLGQGLYF
TRBV5-1	16	TRBJ2-1	CASSVQGLAGNNEQFF
TRBV9	17	TRBJ2-1	CASSVRSGVGPGNEQFF
TRBV4-1	15	TRBJ2-3	CASSRGLPGTDTQYF
TRBV15	13	TRBJ2-7	CATSRNRGYEQYF
TRBV4-2	18	TRBJ2-5	CASSQDLRDSGRGETQYF
TRBV28	15	TRBJ2-7	CASSLGDRGRNEQYF
TRBV4-3	13	TRBJ1-1	CASSSTGGTEAFF
TRBV25-1	15	TRBJ1-6	CASNGLSSYNSPLHF
TRBV5-4	16	TRBJ2-2	CASSLGAGGPIGELFF
TRBV19	15	TRBJ2-7	CASTYSGDYSYEQYF
TRBV21-1	15	TRBJ2-7	CASSLPGHRSYEQYF
TRBV2	14	TRBJ2-3	CASTPGQSTDTQYF
TRBV4-1	16	TRBJ2-3	CASSLSERRGTDTQYF
TRBV30	13	TRBJ1-6	CAWSLQINSPLHF
TRBV6-1	15	TRBJ1-5	CASTVGENSNQPQHF
TRBV7-2	14	TRBJ2-7	CASRMGLADYEQYF
TRBV7-9	14	TRBJ1-2	CASSLGGGNYGYTF
TRBV4-1	17	TRBJ1-2	CASSQGILISTGGGYTF
TRBV21-1	16	TRBJ1-4	CASRPQGAGWDEKLFF
TRBV6-5	11	TRBJ2-7	CASRGTYEQYF